This TCR beta chain comes out of a study of persistence of HIV-infected CD4 T cells. Study conclusions and caveats: Degenerate expanded CDR3beta sequences were enriched among CMV- and Gag-responding cells.

The immunoSEQ assay was version 4, run in survey mode. Clones were read by immunoSEQ multiplex PCR, and TCRdb kept only the in-frame ones, dropping some. In the table there are approximately 45,000 clones, around 90% of which are singletons. This clone was picked up one time. Its target is not known. The length of the CDR3 is 15 residues. Germline V CDR1 and CDR2: SGHRS, YFSETQ. V gave up 1 base and J gave up 2 bases, with 12 bases separating them. Cells were stimulated nonspecifically with anti-CD3/anti-CD28 magnetic beads. CD4+ T cells upregulating both CD40 ligand and CD69 were sorted as responding cells. Donors were HIV-1-infected adults who began suppressive ART during chronic infection.

The specimen comprised CD4+ T cells sorted from PBMCs after roughly 18-hour stimulation, sampled from a patient who received antiretroviral therapy. The chain recombines TRBV5-1 with TRBJ2-5, with D perhaps TRBD1 (5 bases). This receptor was taken from an adult woman with HIV who was CMV-seropositive. The CDR3 sequence: CASSLNTGHQETQYF. The CDR3 DNA reads as TGCGCCAGCAGCTTGAATACAGGCCATCAAGAGACCCAGTACTTC.